This entry concerns a single T cell receptor beta chain. This sample is part of a study of blood T cell repertoires in COVID-19. At the level of the study: T cells, B-cell-depleted T cells, or PBMCs provided the cDNA or gDNA that served as material.

This CDR3 contains 13 residues. Trimming shortened V by 0 bases and J by 7 bases, and 10 bases separated the two germline ends. The V gene's germline CDR1 is SGHNT and CDR2 YYREEE (reference sequence). In the original workflow: Estimation of nucleated cell counts was performed using reference gene primer amplification. Assay: immunoSEQ multiplex PCR; the TCRdb copy retains only in-frame clones and omits some. V and J calls and clone size are as listed in that table; D and trimming were resolved from the DNA. The sample has about 56,000 clones; approximately 80% are singletons. Sequenced sample: peripheral blood. This TCR was recovered from an elderly woman with acute or convalescent COVID-19. This sequence joins TRBV5-4 and TRBJ1-1; unclear D gene. In DNA, the CDR3 is TGTGCCAGCAGCTTGGACCGGGGTCGTGAAGCTTTCTTT. Translated, it gives CASSLDRGREAFF.